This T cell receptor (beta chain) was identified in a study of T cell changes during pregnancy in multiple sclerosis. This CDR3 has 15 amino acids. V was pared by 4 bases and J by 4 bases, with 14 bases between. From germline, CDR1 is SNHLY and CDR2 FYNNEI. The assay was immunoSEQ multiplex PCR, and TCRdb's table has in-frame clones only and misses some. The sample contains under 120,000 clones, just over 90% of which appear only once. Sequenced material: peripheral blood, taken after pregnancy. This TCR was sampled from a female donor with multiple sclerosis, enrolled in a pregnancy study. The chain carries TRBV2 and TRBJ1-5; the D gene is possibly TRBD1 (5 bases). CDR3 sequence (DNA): TGTGCCAGCAGTGGATTCAGGGAAGGGAATCAGCCCCAGCATTTT. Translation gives CASSGFREGNQPQHF.